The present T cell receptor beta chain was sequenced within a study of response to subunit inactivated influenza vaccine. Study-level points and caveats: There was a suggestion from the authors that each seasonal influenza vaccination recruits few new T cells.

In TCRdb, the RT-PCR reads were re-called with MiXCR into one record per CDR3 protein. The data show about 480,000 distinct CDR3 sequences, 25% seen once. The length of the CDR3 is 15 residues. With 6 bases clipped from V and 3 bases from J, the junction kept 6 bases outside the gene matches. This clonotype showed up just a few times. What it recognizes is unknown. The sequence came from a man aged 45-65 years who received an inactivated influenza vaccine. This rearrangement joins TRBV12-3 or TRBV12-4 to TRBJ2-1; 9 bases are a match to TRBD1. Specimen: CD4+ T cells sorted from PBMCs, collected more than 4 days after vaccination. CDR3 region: CASSSPGQGYNEQFF. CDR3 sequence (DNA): TGTGCCAGCAGCTCACCGGGACAGGGCTACAATGAGCAGTTCTTC.